Listed here are 29 T cell receptor beta chains from one sample, sequenced in a study of blood T cell repertoires in COVID-19. The protocol was immunoSEQ multiplex PCR, while the TCRdb copy is restricted to in-frame clones and leaves out a portion. The repertoire consists of about 160,000 clones, with roughly nine tenths occurring once and the leading ten covering about 4.1%. The source material was peripheral blood. The receptors were sampled from a woman in her sixties with active or convalescent COVID-19.

This clone appeared once. The chain is built from TRBV10-3 and TRBJ2-3; 15 bases line up with TRBD2. The CDR3 runs 17 residues. Per the germline V gene, CDR1 is ENHRY and CDR2 is SYGVKD. V lost 7 bases, J lost 0 bases, and 5 bases stayed unmatched. The CDR3 region has the DNA TGTGCCATCACCGCCGGGACTAGCGGGGGGAGCACAGATACGCAGTATTTT. This sequence encodes CAITAGTSGGSTDTQYF.

The V gene is TRBV5-5, the J gene TRBJ1-2; D gene unclear. Trimming shortened V by 1 base and J by 3 bases, and 7 bases separated the two germline ends. The germline gives CDR1 SGHKS, CDR2 YYEKEE (reference sequence). This CDR3 region has 13 residues. CDR3 amino acids: CASSLSLDYGYTF. The CDR3 DNA is TGTGCCAGCAGCTTGAGCCTGGACTATGGCTACACCTTC.

Concerning this clone: Germline is not matched at one junction end, which may reflect a read error. This rearrangement joins TRBV7-7 to TRBJ1-4; D is ambiguous. The CDR3 covers 15 residues. The germline CDR1 and CDR2 sequences are SSHAT and FNYEAQ (reference sequence). The CDR3 protein is CASSPSTAVNEKLFF. In DNA form, the CDR3 reads TGTGCTAGCAGCCCCAGCACAGCCGTTAATGAAAAACTGTTTTTT.

The V gene is TRBV7-9, the J gene TRBJ2-7; 7 bases align to TRBD2. In germline, CDR1 is SEHNR, CDR2 FQNEAQ (reference sequence). The CDR3 consists of 15 residues. With 5 bases clipped from V and 5 bases from J, the junction kept 12 bases outside the gene matches. CDR3 coding DNA: TGTGCCAGCAGCAACTTGTTGACTAGCTGGGACGAGCAGTACTTC. Amino acids: CASSNLLTSWDEQYF. The full variable domain, with the rest looked up from reference TRBV7-9 and TRBJ2-7, is DTGVSQNPRHKITKRGQNVTFRCDPISEHNRLYWYRQTLGQGPEFLTYFQNEAQLEKSRLLSDRFSAERPKGSFSTLEIQRTEQGDSAMYLCASSNLLTSWDEQYFGPGTRLTVT.

J is TRBJ2-3 and V is TRBV5-4, with 13 bases matching TRBD2. The germline V gene encodes CDR1 SGHNT and CDR2 YYREEE (reference sequence). The CDR3 spans 16 residues. Trimming removed 4 bases from V and 0 bases from J; junction bases left unmatched: 2. The CDR3 is CASSVGLAGSTDTQYF. The DNA for the CDR3 is TGTGCCAGCAGCGTGGGACTAGCGGGAAGCACAGATACGCAGTATTTT.

The V and J genes are TRBV4-3 and TRBJ2-5; D may be TRBD1 (6 bases). This CDR3 is 14 amino acids long. The germline CDR1 and CDR2 sequences are LGHNA and YSLEER. The ends were cut back, 0 bases at V and 5 bases at J, with 10 bases in the middle. The CDR3 is CASSQDNRVETQYF. The CDR3 DNA sequence: TGCGCCAGCAGCCAAGATAACAGGGTTGAGACCCAGTACTTC.

The genes are TRBV2 and TRBJ2-7; TRBD2 matches at 10 bases. Trimming removed 4 bases from V and 7 bases from J; junction bases left unmatched: 7. Germline-derived CDR1 and CDR2 are SNHLY and FYNNEI. The length of the CDR3 is 14 residues. CDR3 residues: CASSATSGSREQYF. In nucleotides, the CDR3 is TGTGCCAGCAGTGCGACTAGCGGGTCGAGAGAGCAGTACTTC.

The chain uses TRBV7-2 and TRBJ2-7; D not resolved. In germline, CDR1 is SGHTA, CDR2 FQGNSA. The CDR3 length is 13 residues. Trimming cost V 4 bases and J 6 bases, with 13 bases left between them. CDR3: CASSSRGSGEQYF. CDR3 coding DNA: TGTGCCAGCAGCTCAAGAGGATCGGGCGAGCAGTACTTC.

The chain recombines TRBV6-2 or TRBV6-3 with TRBJ1-6; 7 bases agree with TRBD1. Germline V gives CDR1 MNHEY, CDR2 SVGEGT. V lost 6 bases and J lost 10; bases outside the gene matches: 9. CDR3 length: 14 residues. The CDR3 nucleotides read TGTGCCAGCAGCCCAAGACAGGGTACGTCACCCCTCCACTTT. It translates to CASSPRQGTSPLHF.

This clone showed up just a few times. Other DNA sequences in the same sample also yield this CDR3. V is TRBV2 and J is TRBJ1-4; weak D call: TRBD1 (5 bases). The germline V gene encodes CDR1 SNHLY and CDR2 FYNNEI. Trimming took 6 bases from V and 0 from J, leaving 8 bases between them. CDR3 length: 14 amino acids. The CDR3 region has the DNA TGTGCCAGCAGGCTACAGGCAACTAATGAAAAACTGTTTTTT. This encodes CASRLQATNEKLFF.

The chain couples TRBV12-5 to TRBJ2-3; the match to TRBD2 covers 7 bases. The V gene end was trimmed by 4 bases and the J gene end by 3 bases; junction bases not matched to a gene: 4. This CDR3 contains 14 residues. Germline values: CDR1 LGHNT, CDR2 FRNRAP. CDR3 coding DNA: TGTGCTAGTGGTTCGGGGGGACGGACAGATACGCAGTATTTT. It translates to CASGSGGRTDTQYF.

This chain joins TRBV27 and TRBJ2-7, with 7 nucleotides matching TRBD1. The germline V gene has CDR1 MNHEY and CDR2 SMNVEV (reference sequence). The CDR3 runs to 13 residues. V lost 4 bases, J lost 5 bases, and 5 bases stayed unmatched. The CDR3 reads CASSSRGLHEQYF. CDR3 nucleotide sequence: TGTGCCAGCAGTTCGAGGGGGCTCCACGAGCAGTACTTC.

The chain joins TRBV30 to TRBJ2-7, with TRBD1 identical over 10 bases. The J segment lost 0 bases and the V segment lost 3 bases, leaving 8 bases of the junction unmatched. The CDR3 runs to 16 residues. Germline loops: CDR1 GTSNPN, CDR2 SVGIG (reference sequence). The CDR3 coding sequence is TGTGCCTGGAGCCGCACCGGGACAGGGGCCTCCTACGAGCAGTACTTC. As protein: CAWSRTGTGASYEQYF. The whole variable domain, remainder taken from reference TRBV30 and TRBJ2-7, is SQTIHQWPATLVQPVGSPLSLECTVEGTSNPNLYWYRQAAGRGLQLLFYSVGIGQISSEVPQNLSASRPQDRQFILSSKKLLLSDSGFYLCAWSRTGTGASYEQYFGPGTRLTVT.

J is TRBJ2-7 and V is TRBV29-1; TRBD2 might be the D (6 bases). The CDR3 has 13 amino acids. CDR1 and CDR2 from the germline V gene are SQVTM and ANQGSEA. V was cut by 7 bases and J by 0 bases, with 13 bases left in between. Here the CDR3 reads CSGRGPSSYEQYF. CDR3 DNA sequence: TGCAGCGGGCGGGGCCCCAGCTCCTACGAGCAGTACTTC.

The J gene is TRBJ2-7, the V gene TRBV27; tentatively, D is TRBD1 (6 bases). Trimming shortened V by 5 bases and J by 6 bases, and 14 bases separated the two germline ends. The CDR3 totals 13 residues. The V gene's germline CDR1 is MNHEY and CDR2 SMNVEV (reference sequence). CDR3 DNA: TGTGCCAGCAGTGTAGGGACAACTAGCGAGCAGTACTTC. Protein product: CASSVGTTSEQYF.

This chain links TRBV10-2 with TRBJ2-1, with a weak D call TRBD2 (7 bases). The CDR3 length is 16 residues. In germline, CDR1 is WSHSY, CDR2 SAAADI. V was shortened by 4 bases and J by 3 bases, with 16 bases between the two germline ends. Here the CDR3 DNA reads TGCGCCAGCAGTGCCCTTCGCGGGGGCTTCTACAATGAGCAGTTCTTC. This encodes CASSALRGGFYNEQFF.

The chain couples TRBV4-3 to TRBJ2-1; 10 nucleotides line up with TRBD1. V trimming: 6 bases; J trimming: 8 bases; junction bases outside the gene matches: 10. This CDR3 comprises 15 residues. The V gene's germline CDR1 is LGHNA and CDR2 YSLEER. Here the CDR3 reads CASSRWTGGIDEQFF. The CDR3, as DNA: TGCGCCAGCAGTCGCTGGACAGGGGGTATCGATGAGCAGTTCTTC.

V gene TRBV5-4 combines with J gene TRBJ1-4; possible D gene TRBD1, 6 bases. Germline V gene data show CDR1 as SGHNT and CDR2 as YYREEE (reference sequence). Trimming removed 3 bases from V and 7 bases from J, with 16 bases in between. The CDR3 is 15 residues long. The CDR3 here is CASSSPQGGGEKLFF. The CDR3 coding sequence is TGTGCCAGCAGCTCCCCACAGGGCGGTGGTGAAAAACTGTTTTTT.

CDR3 amino acids: CASSFGDRPTADTQYF. The CDR3, as DNA: TGTGCCAGCAGTTTTGGGGACAGACCTACGGCAGATACGCAGTATTTT. The chain carries TRBV27 and TRBJ2-3; TRBD1 agrees at 7 bases. CDR3 length: 16 residues. Germline V gives CDR1 MNHEY, CDR2 SMNVEV (reference sequence). With V trimmed by 3 bases and J by 4 bases, 10 bases remained unmatched.

V gene TRBV5-4 combines with J gene TRBJ1-2; unclear D gene. From germline, CDR1 is SGHNT and CDR2 YYREEE (reference sequence). The CDR3 loop spans 12 amino acids. Deletions cut 3 bases from V and 5 bases from J, with 8 bases between. CDR3 sequence reads: CASSSTLYGYTF. In nucleotides, the CDR3 is TGTGCCAGCAGCTCGACTTTATATGGCTACACCTTC. Filled out from reference TRBV5-4 and TRBJ1-2, the complete variable domain reads ETGVTQSPTHLIKTRGQQVTLRCSSQSGHNTVSWYQQALGQGPQFIFQYYREEENGRGNFPPRFSGLQFPNYSSELNVNALELDDSALYLCASSSTLYGYTFGSGTRLTVV.

The chain combines TRBV5-4 with TRBJ2-2; 13 positions match TRBD2. The CDR3 is 17 amino acids. J lost 2 bases, V lost 4 bases, and 5 bases had no gene match. Germline V gene data show CDR1 as SGHNT and CDR2 as YYREEE (reference sequence). The CDR3 DNA reads as TGTGCCAGCAGCCCCGGACTAGCGGGGGCTAACACCGGGGAGCTGTTTTTT. Encoded protein: CASSPGLAGANTGELFF.

DNA for the CDR3: TGCAGCGTTGTGGGACAGGGCGGGGAGACCCAGTACTTC. The encoded protein is CSVVGQGGETQYF. J is TRBJ2-5 and V is TRBV29-1; TRBD1 matches at 9 bases. V was clipped by 4 bases and J by 5 bases; unmatched bases: 5. This CDR3 spans 13 amino acids. Germline loops: CDR1 SQVTM, CDR2 ANQGSEA.

J is TRBJ1-2 and V is TRBV6-2 or TRBV6-3; TRBD1 matches 7 bases. Germline V gives CDR1 MNHEY, CDR2 SVGEGT. The CDR3 spans 13 residues. V shed 6 bases and J 3 bases; nucleotides not matched to a gene: 4. The CDR3 is CASSEGQYYGYTF. CDR3 sequence (DNA): TGTGCCAGCAGCGAGGGACAGTACTATGGCTACACCTTC.

V is TRBV7-2 and J is TRBJ1-3; D perhaps matches TRBD1 (6 bases). V lost 1 base to trimming and J lost 4 bases, with 8 bases between them. CDR3 length equals 14 residues. The germline CDR1 and CDR2 sequences are SGHTA and FQGNSA. The CDR3: CASSLDQGGNTIYF. CDR3 nucleotides: TGTGCCAGCAGCTTAGATCAGGGGGGAAACACCATATATTTT.

V is TRBV10-3 and J is TRBJ2-2; 16 bases are shared with TRBD2. This CDR3 is 17 amino acids long. Germline V gives CDR1 ENHRY, CDR2 SYGVKD. J was trimmed by 4 bases and V by 10 bases; bases with no gene match: 9. The CDR3 DNA is TGTGCCACCACAGGGACTAGCGGGGGGGCAGGCACCGGGGAGCTGTTTTTT. Residues: CATTGTSGGAGTGELFF.

This chain joins TRBV7-9 and TRBJ2-1, with 7 bases lining up with TRBD1. With 5 bases clipped from V and 8 bases from J, the junction kept 12 bases outside the gene matches. CDR3 size: 15 residues. Looked up from germline, CDR1 is SEHNR and CDR2 is FQNEAQ (reference sequence). DNA for the CDR3: TGTGCCAGCAGCACGTCGACAGGGTTATTGGATGAGCAGTTCTTC. The encoded protein is CASSTSTGLLDEQFF.

The chain couples TRBV10-3 to TRBJ1-2, with D possibly TRBD1 on 5 matching bases. Trimming took 3 bases from V and 7 from J, leaving 15 bases between them. The CDR3 is made up of 14 amino acids. Germline-derived CDR1 and CDR2 are ENHRY and SYGVKD. As DNA, the CDR3 is TGTGCCATCAGTGATCAGGGCGCTCAGAGTGGCTACACCTTC. Translating gives CAISDQGAQSGYTF.

This chain links TRBV5-1 with TRBJ1-1; 7 bases map to TRBD1. With V trimmed by 3 bases and J by 3 bases, 2 bases remained unmatched. Germline values: CDR1 SGHRS, CDR2 YFSETQ. The CDR3 is 13 residues long. CDR3 DNA: TGCGCCAGCAGCTACACAGGGGACACTGAAGCTTTCTTT. Translation gives CASSYTGDTEAFF.

This clone appeared once. V usage is TRBV29-1 and J usage is TRBJ2-6, with 7 bases that match TRBD2. Germline CDR1 and CDR2: SQVTM and ANQGSEA. The length of the CDR3 is 15 residues. Trimming removed 4 bases from V and 1 base from J; junction bases left unmatched: 4. DNA of the CDR3: TGCAGCGTTGGTCACGGGAGGTCTGGGGCCAACGTCCTGACTTTC. Protein: CSVGHGRSGANVLTF.